This paragraph covers one T cell receptor (beta chain) sequence. As yet, its antigen is unknown. Barcoded TCR alpha and TCR beta cDNA libraries with UMIs came from 5'RACE using constant-segment primers. MiXCR was run by TCRdb on the 5' RACE reads, yielding one entry per CDR3 protein. The sample shows roughly 260,000 distinct CDR3 sequences, over 15% of them seen only once. This specimen belongs to a study of T-cell memory formation after mild COVID-19. The study, taken as a whole, reports: Clones shrinking from day 15 to 85 showed even CD4/CD8 mixes; later expanders tilted CD4+. Some SARS-CoV-2-responding clones were already detected in memory before infection.

This CDR3 has 15 amino acids. Germline trimming cut 2 bases from V and 1 base from J; bases unmatched to any gene: 4. CDR1 is SGDLS and CDR2 is YYNGEE in the germline V gene. This receptor was taken from a man younger than 30 who had mild COVID-19 (a few samples of this study predate the infection). Cell type and time point are not known. The specimen was PBMCs or a T cell subset sorted from them (not recorded which). The chain joins TRBV9 to TRBJ1-1; 8 bases agree with TRBD1. The CDR3 DNA reads TGTGCCAGCAGCGTCCTGGACAGGGCGAACACTGAAGCTTTCTTT. It encodes CASSVLDRANTEAFF.